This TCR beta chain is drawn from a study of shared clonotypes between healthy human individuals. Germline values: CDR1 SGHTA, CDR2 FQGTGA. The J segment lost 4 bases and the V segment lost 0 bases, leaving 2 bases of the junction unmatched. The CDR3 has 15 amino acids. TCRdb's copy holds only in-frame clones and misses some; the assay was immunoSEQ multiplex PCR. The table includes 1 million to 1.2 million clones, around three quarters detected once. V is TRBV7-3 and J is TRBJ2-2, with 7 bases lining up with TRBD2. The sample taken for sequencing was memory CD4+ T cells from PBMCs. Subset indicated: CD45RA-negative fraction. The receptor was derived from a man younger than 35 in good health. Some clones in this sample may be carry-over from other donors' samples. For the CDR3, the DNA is TGTGCCAGCAGCTTAACTAGCGGGTCCACCGGGGAGCTGTTTTTT. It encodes CASSLTSGSTGELFF.